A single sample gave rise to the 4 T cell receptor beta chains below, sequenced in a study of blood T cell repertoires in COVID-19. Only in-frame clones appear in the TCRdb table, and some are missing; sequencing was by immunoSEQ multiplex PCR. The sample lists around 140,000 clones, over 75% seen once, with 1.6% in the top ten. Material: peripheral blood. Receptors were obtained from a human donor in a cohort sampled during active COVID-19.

The CDR3 DNA follows: TGTGCCAGTAGCCAGACAGGGGATTCAGCCGAGCAGTACTTC. Its protein product is CASSQTGDSAEQYF. The genes are TRBV19 and TRBJ2-7; TRBD1 matches at 8 bases. The CDR3 consists of 14 residues. Germline V CDR1 and CDR2: LNHDA, SQIVND (reference sequence). Unmatched junction bases numbered 10, after V lost 6 bases and J lost 6 bases.

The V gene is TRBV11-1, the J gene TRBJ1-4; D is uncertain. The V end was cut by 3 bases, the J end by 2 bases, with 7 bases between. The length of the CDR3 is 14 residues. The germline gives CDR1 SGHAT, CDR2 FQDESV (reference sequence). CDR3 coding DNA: TGTGCCAGCAGCTTTACGCGGACTAATGAAAAACTGTTTTTT. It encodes CASSFTRTNEKLFF.

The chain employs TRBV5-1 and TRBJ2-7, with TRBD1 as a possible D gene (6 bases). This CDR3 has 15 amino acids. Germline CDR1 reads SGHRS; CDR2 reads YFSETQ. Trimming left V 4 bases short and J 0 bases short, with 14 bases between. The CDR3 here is CASSPGAGHSYEQYF. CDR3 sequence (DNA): TGCGCCAGCAGCCCAGGGGCAGGGCACTCCTACGAGCAGTACTTC.

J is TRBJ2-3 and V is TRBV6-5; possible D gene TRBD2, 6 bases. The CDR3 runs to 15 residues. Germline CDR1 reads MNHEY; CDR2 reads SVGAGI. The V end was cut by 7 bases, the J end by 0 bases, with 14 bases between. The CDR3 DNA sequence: TGTGCCAGCACCCCCCTAGGGACTAGCACAGATACGCAGTATTTT. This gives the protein CASTPLGTSTDTQYF.